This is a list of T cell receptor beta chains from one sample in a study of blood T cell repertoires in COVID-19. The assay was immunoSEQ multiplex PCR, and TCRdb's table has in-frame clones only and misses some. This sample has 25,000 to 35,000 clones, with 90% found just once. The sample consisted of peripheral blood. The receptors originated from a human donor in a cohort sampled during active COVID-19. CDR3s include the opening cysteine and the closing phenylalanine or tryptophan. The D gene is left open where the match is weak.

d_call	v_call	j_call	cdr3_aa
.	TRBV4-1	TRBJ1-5	CASSQAEGDYQPQHF
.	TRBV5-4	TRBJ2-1	CASSVAREPNKFF
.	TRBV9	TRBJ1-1	CASSDTTNTEAFF
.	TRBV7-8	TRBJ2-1	CASSLEGGLRKAYNEQFF
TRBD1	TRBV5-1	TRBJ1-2	CASGLLGDSLYGYTF
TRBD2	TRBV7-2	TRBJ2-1	CASSSSGTSAYNEQFF
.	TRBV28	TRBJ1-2	CASSLYQGTDGYTF
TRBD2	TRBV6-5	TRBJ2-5	CASTRTRSQETQYF
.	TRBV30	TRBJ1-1	CAWSSGLNTEAFF
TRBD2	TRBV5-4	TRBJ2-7	CASSPRGLAGSYEQYF
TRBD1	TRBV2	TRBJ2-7	CASKGTGAYEQYF
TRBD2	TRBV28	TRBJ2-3	CASSPLGGGSTDTQYF
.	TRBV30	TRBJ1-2	CAWYFYGYTF
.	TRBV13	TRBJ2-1	CASSLSPWGRVAAYNEQFF
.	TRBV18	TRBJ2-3	CASSPRSGSGTDTQYF
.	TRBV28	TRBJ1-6	CASSPQRRTLHF
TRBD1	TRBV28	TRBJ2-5	CATYLSGQGVQETQYF
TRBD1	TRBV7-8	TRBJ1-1	CASSYRGIGRTEAFF
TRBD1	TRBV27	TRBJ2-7	CASSGKDRTYEQYF
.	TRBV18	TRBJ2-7	CASSRAGQYEQYF
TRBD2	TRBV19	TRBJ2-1	CASRPKPWTSGNEQFF
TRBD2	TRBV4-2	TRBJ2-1	CASSPGTNSYNEQFF
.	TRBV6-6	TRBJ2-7	CASEGDKSYEQYF
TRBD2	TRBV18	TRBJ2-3	CASSPAGGSGRDADTQYF
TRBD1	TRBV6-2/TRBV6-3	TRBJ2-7	CASSILGTGVHEQYF
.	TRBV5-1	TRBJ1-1	CASSRTPVGANTEAFF
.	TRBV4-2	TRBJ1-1	CASSQVSGTEAFF
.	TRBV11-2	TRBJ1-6	CASRIMGGSPLHF
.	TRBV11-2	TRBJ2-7	CASSRGSHYEQYF
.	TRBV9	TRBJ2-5	CASSPPSLETQYF
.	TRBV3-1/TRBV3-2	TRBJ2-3	CASSPWTERSDTQYF
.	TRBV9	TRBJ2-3	CASSEGIGSADTQYF
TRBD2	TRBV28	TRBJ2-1	CASSLPGLAGVGKEQFF
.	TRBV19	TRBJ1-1	CASRPGGVDTEAFF
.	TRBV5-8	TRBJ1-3	CASSWDTSGNTIYF
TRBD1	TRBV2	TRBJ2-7	CASRGEDRSYEQYF
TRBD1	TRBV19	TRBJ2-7	CASSIGQGLSYEQYF
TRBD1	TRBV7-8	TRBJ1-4	CASSLSGTGVEKLFF
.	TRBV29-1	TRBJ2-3	CSVEDAALQGDTQYF
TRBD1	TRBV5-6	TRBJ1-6	CASSRPTGDASPLHF
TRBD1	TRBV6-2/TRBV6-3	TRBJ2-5	CASSMDRFGTQYF